This TCR beta chain derives from a study of blood T cell repertoires in COVID-19. Across the whole study: From T cells, B-cell-depleted T cells, or PBMCs came the material, which was cDNA or gDNA.

In the original processing: Amplification of reference gene primers was used by the study to estimate nucleated cell counts. TCRdb's copy holds only in-frame clones and misses some; the assay was immunoSEQ multiplex PCR. The DNA was the basis for D and trimming; V, J and clone size are from that table. The profile covers approximately 110,000 clones, with 75% to 90% appearing a single time and about 13% taken by the ten largest. A few counts support this clone. This receptor was taken from a human donor in a cohort sampled during active COVID-19. The sequenced sample was peripheral blood.

For the CDR3, the DNA is TGTGCCAGCAGCTTGGCTAGCGGGGTCGATGAGCAGTTCTTC. Its translation: CASSLASGVDEQFF. The chain uses TRBV7-9 and TRBJ2-1; 9 nucleotides agree with TRBD2. The CDR3 consists of 14 residues. V lost 3 bases to trimming and J lost 8 bases; unmatched junction nucleotides: 5. Germline V CDR1 and CDR2: SEHNR, FQNEAQ (reference sequence). Full variable domain (missing parts from reference TRBV7-9 and TRBJ2-1): DTGVSQNPRHKITKRGQNVTFRCDPISEHNRLYWYRQTLGQGPEFLTYFQNEAQLEKSRLLSDRFSAERPKGSFSTLEIQRTEQGDSAMYLCASSLASGVDEQFFGPGTRLTVL.